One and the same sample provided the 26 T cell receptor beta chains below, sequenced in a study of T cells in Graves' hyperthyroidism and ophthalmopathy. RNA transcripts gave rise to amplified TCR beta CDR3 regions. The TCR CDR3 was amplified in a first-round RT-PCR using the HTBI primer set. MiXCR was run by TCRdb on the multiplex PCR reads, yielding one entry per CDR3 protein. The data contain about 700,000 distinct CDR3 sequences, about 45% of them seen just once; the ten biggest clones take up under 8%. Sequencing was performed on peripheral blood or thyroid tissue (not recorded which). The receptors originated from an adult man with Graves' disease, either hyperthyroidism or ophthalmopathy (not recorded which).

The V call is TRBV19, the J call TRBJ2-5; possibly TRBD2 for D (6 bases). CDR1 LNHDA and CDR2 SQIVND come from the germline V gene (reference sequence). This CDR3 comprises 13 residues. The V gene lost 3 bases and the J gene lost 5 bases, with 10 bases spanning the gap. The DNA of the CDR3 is TGTGCCAGTAGTATGCTCCGGGGGGAGACCCAGTACTTC. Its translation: CASSMLRGETQYF.

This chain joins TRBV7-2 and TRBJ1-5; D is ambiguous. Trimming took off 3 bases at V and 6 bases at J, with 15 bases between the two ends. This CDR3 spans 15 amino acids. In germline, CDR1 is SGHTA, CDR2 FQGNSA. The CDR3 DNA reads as TGTGCCAGCAGCTTGTCCCCCGGCAGCCGTCAGCCCCAGCATTTT. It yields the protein CASSLSPGSRQPQHF.

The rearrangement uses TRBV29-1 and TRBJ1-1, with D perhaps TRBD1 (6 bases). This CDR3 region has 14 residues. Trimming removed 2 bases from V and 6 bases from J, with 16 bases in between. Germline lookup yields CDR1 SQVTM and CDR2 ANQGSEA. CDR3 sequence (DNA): TGCAGCGTTGAATGGGGGCGAGCTCACGCTGAAGCTTTCTTT. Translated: CSVEWGRAHAEAFF.

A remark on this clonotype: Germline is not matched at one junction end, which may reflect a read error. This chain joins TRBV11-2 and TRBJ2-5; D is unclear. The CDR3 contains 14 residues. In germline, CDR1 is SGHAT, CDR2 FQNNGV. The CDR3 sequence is CASGLVRAQETQYF. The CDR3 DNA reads TGTGCCAGCGGCTTAGTACGGGCTCAAGAGACCCAGTACTTC.

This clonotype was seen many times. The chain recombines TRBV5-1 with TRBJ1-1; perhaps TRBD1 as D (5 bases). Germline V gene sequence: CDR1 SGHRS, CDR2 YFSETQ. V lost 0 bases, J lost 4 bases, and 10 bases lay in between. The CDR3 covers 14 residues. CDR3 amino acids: CASSLVAGATEAFF. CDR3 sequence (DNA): TGCGCCAGCAGCTTGGTGGCTGGGGCCACTGAAGCTTTCTTT. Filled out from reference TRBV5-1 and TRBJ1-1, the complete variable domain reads KAGVTQTPRYLIKTRGQQVTLSCSPISGHRSVSWYQQTPGQGLQFLFEYFSETQRNKGNFPGRFSGRQFSNSRSEMNVSTLELGDSALYLCASSLVAGATEAFFGQGTRLTVV.

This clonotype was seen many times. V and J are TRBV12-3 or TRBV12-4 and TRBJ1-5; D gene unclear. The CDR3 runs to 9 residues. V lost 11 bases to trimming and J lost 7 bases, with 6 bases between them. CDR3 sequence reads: CARKQPQHF. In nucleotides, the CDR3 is TGTGCCCGGAAGCAGCCCCAGCATTTT.

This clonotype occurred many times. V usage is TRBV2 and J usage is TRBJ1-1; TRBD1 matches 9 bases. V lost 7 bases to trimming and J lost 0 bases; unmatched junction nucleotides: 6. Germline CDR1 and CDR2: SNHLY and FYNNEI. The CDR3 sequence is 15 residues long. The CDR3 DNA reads TGTGCCAGCACACCATGGACAGGGGTGAACACTGAAGCTTTCTTT. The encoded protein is CASTPWTGVNTEAFF. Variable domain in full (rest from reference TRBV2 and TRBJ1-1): EPEVTQTPSHQVTQMGQEVILRCVPISNHLYFYWYRQILGQKVEFLVSFYNNEISEKSEIFDDQFSVERPDGSNFTLKIRSTKLEDSAMYFCASTPWTGVNTEAFFGQGTRLTVV.

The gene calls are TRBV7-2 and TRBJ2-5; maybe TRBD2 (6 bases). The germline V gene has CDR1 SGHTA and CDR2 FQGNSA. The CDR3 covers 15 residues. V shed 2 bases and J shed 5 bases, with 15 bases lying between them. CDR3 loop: CASSLMGGTGETQYF. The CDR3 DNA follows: TGTGCCAGCAGCTTAATGGGGGGTACCGGGGAGACCCAGTACTTC. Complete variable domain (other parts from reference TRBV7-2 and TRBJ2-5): GAGVSQSPSNKVTEKGKDVELRCDPISGHTALYWYRQSLGQGLEFLIYFQGNSAPDKSGLPSDRFSAERTGGSVSTLTIQRTQQEDSAVYLCASSLMGGTGETQYFGPGTRLLVL.

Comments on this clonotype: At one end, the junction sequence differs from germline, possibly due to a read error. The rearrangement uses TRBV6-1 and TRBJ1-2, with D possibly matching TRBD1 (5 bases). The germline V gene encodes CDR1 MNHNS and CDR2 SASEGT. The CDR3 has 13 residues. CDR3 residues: CAGSQGTAYGYTF. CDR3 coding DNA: TGTGCCGGCAGTCAAGGGACCGCGTATGGCTACACCTTC.

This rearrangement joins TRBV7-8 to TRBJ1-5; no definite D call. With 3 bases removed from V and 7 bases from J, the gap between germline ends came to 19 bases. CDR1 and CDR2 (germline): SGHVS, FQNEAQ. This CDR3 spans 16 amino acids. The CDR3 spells CASSFPSRGMVQPQHF. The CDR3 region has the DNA TGTGCCAGCAGCTTTCCCAGCCGGGGAATGGTGCAGCCCCAGCATTTT.

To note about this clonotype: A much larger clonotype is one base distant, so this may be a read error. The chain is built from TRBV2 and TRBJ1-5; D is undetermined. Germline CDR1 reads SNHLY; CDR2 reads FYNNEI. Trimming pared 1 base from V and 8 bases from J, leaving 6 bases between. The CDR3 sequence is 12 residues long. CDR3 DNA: TGTGCCAGCAGTGAAGAGTGGGAGCCCCAGCATTTT. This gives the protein CASSEEWEPQHF.

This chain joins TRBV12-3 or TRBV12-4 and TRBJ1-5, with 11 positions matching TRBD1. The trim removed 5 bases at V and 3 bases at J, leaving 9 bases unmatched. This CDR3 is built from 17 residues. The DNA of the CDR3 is TGTGCCAGCAGTCCCCGGACAGGGGGCCAATTCAATCAGCCCCAGCATTTT. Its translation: CASSPRTGGQFNQPQHF.

The CDR3 bases are TGTGCCAGCAGCCAAGACCCCGCCTCTTCCTCGGGCTACGAGCAGTACTTC. It is translated as CASSQDPASSSGYEQYF. The genes are TRBV7-3 and TRBJ2-7, with unresolved D. In germline, CDR1 is SGHTA, CDR2 FQGTGA. Trimming cost V 5 bases and J 3 bases, with 23 bases left between them. The CDR3 spans 17 residues.

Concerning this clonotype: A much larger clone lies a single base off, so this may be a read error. The CDR3 is CASSHQKGESSPFHF. CDR3 bases: TGTGCCAGCAGCCACCAGAAGGGTGAGAGTTCACCCTTCCACTTT. The V and J genes are TRBV11-2 and TRBJ1-6; no firm D call. CDR1 and CDR2 from the germline V gene are SGHAT and FQNNGV. The CDR3 has 15 residues.

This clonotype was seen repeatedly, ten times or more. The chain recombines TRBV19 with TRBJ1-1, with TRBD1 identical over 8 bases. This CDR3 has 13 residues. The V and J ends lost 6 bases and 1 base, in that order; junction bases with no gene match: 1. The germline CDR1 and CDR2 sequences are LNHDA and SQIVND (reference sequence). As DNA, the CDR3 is TGTGCCAGTAGCGACAGGGGGAACACTGAAGCTTTCTTT. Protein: CASSDRGNTEAFF.

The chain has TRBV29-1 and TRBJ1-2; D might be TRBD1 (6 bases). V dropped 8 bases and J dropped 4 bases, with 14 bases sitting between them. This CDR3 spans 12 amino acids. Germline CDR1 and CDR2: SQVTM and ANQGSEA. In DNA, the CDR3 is TGCAGCCCCACTACAGGGCCCTATGGCTACACCTTC. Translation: CSPTTGPYGYTF. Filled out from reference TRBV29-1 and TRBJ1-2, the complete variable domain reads SAVISQKPSRDICQRGTSLTIQCQVDSQVTMMFWYRQQPGQSLTLIATANQGSEATYESGFVIDKFPISRPNLTFSTLTVSNMSPEDSSIYLCSPTTGPYGYTFGSGTRLTVV.

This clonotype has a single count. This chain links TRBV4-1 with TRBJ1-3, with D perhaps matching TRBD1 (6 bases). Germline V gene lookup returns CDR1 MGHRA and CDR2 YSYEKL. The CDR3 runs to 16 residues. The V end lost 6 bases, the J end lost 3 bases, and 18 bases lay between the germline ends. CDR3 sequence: CASSRDWGAGGNTIYF. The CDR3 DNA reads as TGCGCCAGCAGTCGTGACTGGGGGGCGGGTGGAAACACCATATATTTT.

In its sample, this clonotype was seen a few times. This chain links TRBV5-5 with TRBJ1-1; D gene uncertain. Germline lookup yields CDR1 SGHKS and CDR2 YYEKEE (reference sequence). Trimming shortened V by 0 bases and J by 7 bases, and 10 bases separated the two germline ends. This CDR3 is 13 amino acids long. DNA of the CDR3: TGTGCCAGCAGCTTGGGGTCCTTTGATGAAGCTTTCTTT. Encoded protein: CASSLGSFDEAFF.

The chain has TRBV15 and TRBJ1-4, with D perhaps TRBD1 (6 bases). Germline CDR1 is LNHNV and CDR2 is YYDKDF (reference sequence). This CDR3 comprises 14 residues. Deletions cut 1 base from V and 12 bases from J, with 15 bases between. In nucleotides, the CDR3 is TGTGCCACCAGCAGAGTCGGGGGCCAGTTGGAACTGTTTTTT. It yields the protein CATSRVGGQLELFF.

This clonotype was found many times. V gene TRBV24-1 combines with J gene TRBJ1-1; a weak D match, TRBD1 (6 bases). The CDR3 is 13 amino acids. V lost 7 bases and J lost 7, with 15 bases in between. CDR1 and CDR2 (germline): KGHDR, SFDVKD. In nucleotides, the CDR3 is TGTGCCACCAGCGACTTGACAGGAGGTGAAGCTTTCTTT. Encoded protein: CATSDLTGGEAFF.

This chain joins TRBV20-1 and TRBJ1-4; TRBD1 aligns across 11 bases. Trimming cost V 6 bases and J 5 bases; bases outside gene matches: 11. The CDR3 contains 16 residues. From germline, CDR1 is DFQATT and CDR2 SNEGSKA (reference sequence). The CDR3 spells CSATPGTGGANEKLFF. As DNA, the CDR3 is TGCAGTGCGACCCCCGGGACAGGGGGGGCGAATGAAAAACTGTTTTTT.

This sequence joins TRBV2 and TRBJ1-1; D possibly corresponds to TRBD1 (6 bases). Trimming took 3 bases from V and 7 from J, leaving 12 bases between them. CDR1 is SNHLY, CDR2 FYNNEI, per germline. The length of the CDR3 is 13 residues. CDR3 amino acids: CASSEEEGDEAFF. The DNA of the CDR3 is TGTGCCAGCAGTGAGGAGGAGGGGGATGAAGCTTTCTTT. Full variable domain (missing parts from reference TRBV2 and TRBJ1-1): EPEVTQTPSHQVTQMGQEVILRCVPISNHLYFYWYRQILGQKVEFLVSFYNNEISEKSEIFDDQFSVERPDGSNFTLKIRSTKLEDSAMYFCASSEEEGDEAFFGQGTRLTVV.

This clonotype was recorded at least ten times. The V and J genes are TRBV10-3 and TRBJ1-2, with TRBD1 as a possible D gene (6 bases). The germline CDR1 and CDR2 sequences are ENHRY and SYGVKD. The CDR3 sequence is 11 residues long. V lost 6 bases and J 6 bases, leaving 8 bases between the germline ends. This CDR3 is CAIRQGHGYTF. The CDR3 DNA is TGTGCCATCAGACAGGGCCATGGCTACACCTTC.

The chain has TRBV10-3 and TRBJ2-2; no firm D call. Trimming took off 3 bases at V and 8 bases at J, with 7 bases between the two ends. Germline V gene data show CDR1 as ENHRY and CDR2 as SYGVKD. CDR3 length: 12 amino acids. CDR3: CAISELTGELFF. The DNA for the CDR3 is TGTGCCATCAGTGAACTGACAGGGGAGCTGTTTTTT.

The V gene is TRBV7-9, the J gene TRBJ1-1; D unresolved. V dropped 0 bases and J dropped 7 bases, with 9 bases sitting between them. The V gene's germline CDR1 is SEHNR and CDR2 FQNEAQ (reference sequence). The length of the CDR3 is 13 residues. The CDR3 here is CASSLAYSREAFF. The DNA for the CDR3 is TGTGCCAGCAGCTTAGCCTACTCCCGTGAAGCTTTCTTT.

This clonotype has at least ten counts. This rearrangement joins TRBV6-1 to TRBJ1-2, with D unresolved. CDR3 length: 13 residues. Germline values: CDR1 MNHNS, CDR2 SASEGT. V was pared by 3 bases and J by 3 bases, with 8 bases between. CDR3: CASSDRVDYGYTF. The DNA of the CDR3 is TGTGCCAGCAGTGACCGGGTTGACTATGGCTACACCTTC.